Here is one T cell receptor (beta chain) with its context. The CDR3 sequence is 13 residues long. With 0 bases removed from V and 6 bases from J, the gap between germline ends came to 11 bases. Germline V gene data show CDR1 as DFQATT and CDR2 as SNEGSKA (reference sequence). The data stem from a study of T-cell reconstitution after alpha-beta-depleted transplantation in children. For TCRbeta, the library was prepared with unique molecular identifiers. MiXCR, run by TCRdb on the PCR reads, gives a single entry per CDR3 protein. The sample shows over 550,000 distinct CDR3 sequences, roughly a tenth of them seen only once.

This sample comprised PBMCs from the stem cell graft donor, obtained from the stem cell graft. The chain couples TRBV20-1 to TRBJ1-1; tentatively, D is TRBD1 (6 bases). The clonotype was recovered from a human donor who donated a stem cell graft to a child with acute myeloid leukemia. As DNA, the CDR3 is TGCAGTGCTAGAGATCACAGGGCCCCTGAAGCTTTCTTT. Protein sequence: CSARDHRAPEAFF.